These 22 T cell receptor beta chains originate from one sample sequenced in a study of control samples from healthy donors and cancer patients (TCRdb year 2020). Libraries were prepared through the immunoSEQ multiplex PCR assay. TCRdb provides this immuneACCESS table in a form limited to in-frame rearrangements. Some clones are lacking; in checked studies, under half of them reflect an unresolved V gene, and why the rest are absent is not known. Recorded for this sample are roughly 14,000 clones; approximately 80% of them occurred a single time. The ten largest account for about a sixth of the sample. Sequencing was carried out using formalin-fixed, paraffin-embedded tissue. Every receptor here comes from a female donor with lung cancer.

J is TRBJ2-1 and V is TRBV6-2 or TRBV6-3, with TRBD2 identical over 9 bases. The V gene end was trimmed by 4 bases and the J gene end by 7 bases; junction bases not matched to a gene: 11. The CDR3 has 16 amino acids. Germline V gene data show CDR1 as MNHEY and CDR2 as SVGEGT. CDR3 DNA sequence: TGTGCCAGCAGTTTTATTAGCGGGAGTTTTCCGAATGAGCAGTTCTTC. This gives the protein CASSFISGSFPNEQFF.

This clone appeared a single time. The chain recombines TRBV11-3 with TRBJ2-4; tentative D call: TRBD2 (5 bases). There are 13 residues in the CDR3. Trimming pared 1 base from V and 7 bases from J, leaving 8 bases between. Germline CDR1 reads SGHNT; CDR2 reads YENEEA. The CDR3 region has the DNA TGTGCCAGCAGCTTAGGAGGAGGTAACATTCAGTACTTC. Amino acid sequence: CASSLGGGNIQYF.

The chain carries TRBV6-2 or TRBV6-3 and TRBJ1-5; D remains ambiguous. V dropped 5 bases and J dropped 1 base, with 18 bases sitting between them. The germline gives CDR1 MNHEY, CDR2 SVGEGT. The CDR3 consists of 17 residues. In nucleotides, the CDR3 is TGTGCCAGCAGTACTAGGTTGACCCCAGTAAGCAATCAGCCCCAGCATTTT. This gives the protein CASSTRLTPVSNQPQHF.

The rearrangement links TRBV5-1 to TRBJ2-7; 8 bases agree with TRBD2. Germline CDR1 SGHRS, CDR2 YFSETQ. The length of the CDR3 is 14 residues. V was pared by 2 bases and J by 3 bases, with 4 bases of the junction left unmatched. As DNA, the CDR3 is TGCGCCAGCAGCTTCGAGGGACTAGTCTACGAGCAGTACTTC. It codes for CASSFEGLVYEQYF.

A note on this clone: Other DNA sequences in this sample translate to the same CDR3. The chain carries TRBV7-2 and TRBJ2-7; D is perhaps TRBD1 (6 bases). V lost 5 bases and J 0 bases, leaving 17 bases between the germline ends. The CDR3 contains 16 residues. Germline V gene lookup returns CDR1 SGHTA and CDR2 FQGNSA. The CDR3 protein is CASSPLGMTGSYEQYF. The CDR3 nucleotides are TGTGCCAGCAGCCCTCTAGGGATGACAGGCTCCTACGAGCAGTACTTC. Full variable domain (missing parts from reference TRBV7-2 and TRBJ2-7): GAGVSQSPSNKVTEKGKDVELRCDPISGHTALYWYRQSLGQGLEFLIYFQGNSAPDKSGLPSDRFSAERTGGSVSTLTIQRTQQEDSAVYLCASSPLGMTGSYEQYFGPGTRLTVT.

This clone came up once. V is TRBV25-1 and J is TRBJ2-1, with a possible D match to TRBD2 (5 bases). Per the germline V gene, CDR1 is MGHDK and CDR2 is SYGVNS. The CDR3 has 14 amino acids. V was cut by 8 bases and J by 5 bases, with 16 bases left in between. The CDR3 is CASGLNGIDNEQFF. DNA of the CDR3: TGTGCCAGCGGACTGAACGGGATCGACAATGAGCAGTTCTTC.

This rearrangement joins TRBV15 to TRBJ2-7; D not resolved. CDR3 length equals 14 residues. Germline loops: CDR1 LNHNV, CDR2 YYDKDF (reference sequence). V lost 5 bases and J lost 0, with 11 bases in between. The CDR3 region is CATSPEKSSYEQYF. The CDR3 DNA sequence: TGTGCCACCAGCCCAGAGAAATCCTCCTACGAGCAGTACTTC. The full variable domain, in which reference TRBV15 and TRBJ2-7 provide the parts outside the CDR3, is DAMVIQNPRYQVTQFGKPVTLSCSQTLNHNVMYWYQQKSSQAPKLLFHYYDKDFNNEADTPDNFQSRRPNTSFCFLDIRSPGLGDTAMYLCATSPEKSSYEQYFGPGTRLTVT.

The chain is built from TRBV4-1 and TRBJ2-1, with TRBD2 matching 8 bases. V gave up 4 bases and J gave up 0 bases; unmatched junction bases: 8. This CDR3 is built from 17 residues. CDR1 and CDR2 from the germline V gene are MGHRA and YSYEKL. The CDR3: CASSRRPGGGSYNEQFF. The CDR3 DNA follows: TGCGCCAGCAGCCGACGACCGGGGGGGGGCTCCTACAATGAGCAGTTCTTC.

The V call is TRBV3-1 (or the pseudogene TRBV3-2), the J call TRBJ1-4, with no clear D. The V gene's germline CDR1 is LGHDT and CDR2 YNNKEL (reference sequence). This CDR3 region has 17 residues. The V end lost 3 bases, the J end lost 0 bases, and 14 bases lay between the germline ends. CDR3 region: CASSHSQHRTTNEKLFF. For the CDR3, the DNA is TGTGCCAGCAGCCATAGCCAACACAGAACAACTAATGAAAAACTGTTTTTT.

By sample fraction, this clone is medium-sized. The chain has TRBV10-3 and TRBJ2-5; 12 bases agree with TRBD2. Germline lookup yields CDR1 ENHRY and CDR2 SYGVKD. The CDR3 covers 17 residues. V shed 4 bases, J shed 5 bases, and the junction held 11 bases outside the gene matches. This CDR3 is CAISGGASGRAWETQYF. The CDR3 bases are TGTGCCATCAGTGGTGGGGCTAGCGGGAGGGCCTGGGAGACCCAGTACTTC.

The chain links TRBV29-1 to TRBJ1-2; 9 positions match TRBD1. The junction had 10 bases not matched to a gene; V was cut back by 7 bases and J by 4 bases. This CDR3 is built from 14 residues. CDR1 SQVTM and CDR2 ANQGSEA come from the germline V gene. CDR3 in DNA: TGCAGCGCGACCGGGACAGGGACTTCCTATGGCTACACCTTC. It yields the protein CSATGTGTSYGYTF.

The rearrangement links TRBV7-6 to TRBJ2-5, with TRBD2 identical over 7 bases. CDR3 length: 16 residues. Trimming removed 0 bases from V and 5 bases from J; junction bases left unmatched: 9. CDR1 is SGHVS and CDR2 is FNYEAQ in the germline V gene. The CDR3 DNA reads TGTGCCAGCAGCTTAGCGGGGGGGACTTCCCGGGAGACCCAGTACTTC. It translates to CASSLAGGTSRETQYF.

About this clone: Its ends do not fully match the called genes, so a read error is possible. The chain uses TRBV18 and TRBJ1-1; 7 bases agree with TRBD1. The length of the CDR3 is 14 residues. The germline CDR1 and CDR2 sequences are KGHSH and LQKENI. The CDR3: CANSSQGGVNEAFF. In DNA form, the CDR3 reads TGTGCCAACTCATCTCAGGGGGGAGTTAATGAAGCTTTCTTT.

CDR3 bases: TGTGCCAGCAGCCCAGGGGAGACCATGAACACTGAAGCTTTCTTT. It codes for CASSPGETMNTEAFF. This chain links TRBV6-2 or TRBV6-3 with TRBJ1-1; TRBD1 is a possible D gene (6 bases). In germline, CDR1 is MNHEY, CDR2 SVGEGT. The CDR3 length is 15 residues. The V gene lost 6 bases and the J gene lost 0 bases, with 14 bases spanning the gap.

This sequence joins TRBV9 and TRBJ2-3, with 7 nucleotides matching TRBD2. V shed 0 bases, J shed 5 bases, and the junction held 15 bases outside the gene matches. The length of the CDR3 is 18 residues. The germline V gene has CDR1 SGDLS and CDR2 YYNGEE. DNA for the CDR3: TGTGCCAGCAGCGTAGAACCCCTCGGCGGGAGAGGCGGAGATACGCAGTATTTT. It translates to CASSVEPLGGRGGDTQYF. The variable domain in full, with the rest retrieved from reference TRBV9 and TRBJ2-3, is DSGVTQTPKHLITATGQRVTLRCSPRSGDLSVYWYQQSLDQGLQFLIQYYNGEERAKGNILERFSAQQFPDLHSELNLSSLELGDSALYFCASSVEPLGGRGGDTQYFGPGTRLTVL.

This clone was seen just once. This sequence joins TRBV5-1 and TRBJ2-7; 11 bases align to TRBD2. This CDR3 contains 18 residues. The V and J ends lost 4 bases and 6 bases, in that order; junction bases with no gene match: 18. Germline V CDR1 and CDR2: SGHRS, YFSETQ. CDR3 in amino acids: CASSIALRGVAGGSEQYF. CDR3 sequence (DNA): TGCGCCAGCAGCATAGCCCTTCGGGGAGTAGCGGGAGGGTCCGAGCAGTACTTC.

This clone was counted a single time. The V gene is TRBV12-3 or TRBV12-4, the J gene TRBJ1-1; D gene ambiguous. The CDR3 has 13 residues. With 3 bases removed from V and 6 bases from J, the gap between germline ends came to 11 bases. CDR3 in DNA: TGTGCCAGCAGTTTGGAAGATCGAGCTGAAGCTTTCTTT. This translates into CASSLEDRAEAFF.

The gene calls are TRBV19 and TRBJ2-3; the match to TRBD2 covers 10 bases. Per germline, CDR1 LNHDA and CDR2 SQIVND (reference sequence). The CDR3 runs to 16 residues. Trimming cost V 2 bases and J 4 bases; bases outside gene matches: 6. As DNA, the CDR3 is TGTGCCAGTAGTATAAAGCGGGGGGGCCTATCAGATACGCAGTATTTT. Amino acid sequence: CASSIKRGGLSDTQYF. Full variable domain (rest looked up from reference TRBV19 and TRBJ2-3): DGGITQSPKYLFRKEGQNVTLSCEQNLNHDAMYWYRQDPGQGLRLIYYSQIVNDFQKGDIAEGYSVSREKKESFPLTVTSAQKNPTAFYLCASSIKRGGLSDTQYFGPGTRLTVL.

This clone was detected a few times. The V gene is TRBV27, the J gene TRBJ1-4, with D perhaps matching TRBD1 (5 bases). The CDR3 sequence is 17 residues long. Germline V gene data show CDR1 as MNHEY and CDR2 as SMNVEV (reference sequence). V was trimmed by 1 base and J by 4 bases, leaving 16 bases between them. The CDR3 loop is CASSLLGYGADNEKLFF. The CDR3 coding sequence is TGTGCCAGCAGTTTATTAGGATACGGGGCCGATAATGAAAAACTGTTTTTT.

The chain employs TRBV5-5 and TRBJ1-1; perhaps TRBD1 as D (6 bases). V lost 4 bases and J lost 5, with 9 bases in between. Germline V CDR1 and CDR2: SGHKS, YYEKEE (reference sequence). The CDR3 covers 12 residues. The DNA of the CDR3 is TGTGCCAGCAGCGTAGGACAGACTGAAGCTTTCTTT. Amino acid sequence: CASSVGQTEAFF.

The genes are TRBV19 and TRBJ1-2; 7 bases fit TRBD1. Losses at the gene ends were 11 bases for V and 5 bases for J; bases not matched to a gene: 14. The CDR3 spans 14 residues. The V gene's germline CDR1 is LNHDA and CDR2 SQIVND (reference sequence). The CDR3 loop is CASAVEQGRYGYTF. The CDR3 region has the DNA TGTGCCTCTGCGGTGGAACAGGGGCGGTATGGCTACACCTTC. Complete variable domain (other parts from reference TRBV19 and TRBJ1-2): DGGITQSPKYLFRKEGQNVTLSCEQNLNHDAMYWYRQDPGQGLRLIYYSQIVNDFQKGDIAEGYSVSREKKESFPLTVTSAQKNPTAFYLCASAVEQGRYGYTFGSGTRLTVV.

The rearrangement uses TRBV7-9 and TRBJ2-1; D is unclear. The CDR3 contains 11 residues. V lost 5 bases and J 10 bases, leaving 9 bases between the germline ends. Per the germline V gene, CDR1 is SEHNR and CDR2 is FQNEAQ (reference sequence). The CDR3 DNA reads as TGTGCCAGCAGCCCCCTGTTAGAGCAGTTCTTC. Amino acid sequence: CASSPLLEQFF. The entire variable domain, with the rest obtained from reference TRBV7-9 and TRBJ2-1, is as follows: DTGVSQNPRHKITKRGQNVTFRCDPISEHNRLYWYRQTLGQGPEFLTYFQNEAQLEKSRLLSDRFSAERPKGSFSTLEIQRTEQGDSAMYLCASSPLLEQFFGPGTRLTVL.